This T cell receptor beta chain was recovered during a study of early T cells in non-severe SARS-CoV-2 infection (TCRdb year 2021). Background on the whole study: Because TCR sequencing relied on bulk RNA taken from unsorted whole blood, pairing of alpha and beta chains was not possible. The paper's findings and limits, for the study overall: VDJdb matching was skewed toward anti-spike CD8 responses and likely underestimated virus-specific expansions, missing private and CD4 specificities.

The library was produced with 5' RACE. The listed sequencing device is NextSeq 500. In the TCR library protocol, unique molecular identifiers were attached to individual cDNA molecules to correct for PCR bias and sequencing error. Sequencing covered both TCR alpha and beta chains, and within each sample the abundances of alpha and beta sequences were tightly co-correlated. The authors' pipeline ran thus. Decombinator V4 was used to annotate the V gene, J gene and CDR3 of the TCR sequences. Expanded TCRs were defined as changing significantly between any two time points under a Poisson model with p below 0.0001. TCR abundances were normalised to the total number of TCRs sequenced in each sample and reported as counts per million. TRAV1-2 paired with TRAJ12, TRAJ20 or TRAJ33 defined MAIT TCRs, while TRAV10 paired with TRAJ18 defined iNKT TCRs. VDJdb, accessed 1 November 2021, was searched for CMV, EBV and SARS-CoV-2 annotated TCRs, with TCRs annotated for multiple antigens excluded. The public reads were run again by TCRdb, first through fastp at Q25 and then through MiXCR, and only productive beta chains were kept. Records with the same CDR3 protein are collapsed into one entry carrying the most frequent genes and DNA. TCRdb's processing, not the study's, gives the V and J calls here. The sample table shows 75,000 to 80,000 distinct CDR3 sequences, and 9% to 10% are seen once. The ten largest account for roughly 4.8% of the sample.

Ten or more counts support this clonotype. Its binding antigen is unknown. No quality values exist for individual bases; no much larger clone is one base distant. A case-control design nested within a healthcare worker cohort in London, UK, was used, with weekly nasopharyngeal swab PCR tests and blood sampling performed. Healthcare workers were enrolled in the week of the UK lockdown, from 23 to 31 March 2020, and were followed every week for up to roughly 16 weeks. The junction carries 10 bases between V and J, which are trimmed by 0 bases and 5 bases respectively. The CDR1 and CDR2 encoded by the germline V gene (reference sequence) are GTSNPN and SVGIG. The CDR3 covers 13 residues, taking in both the cysteine and the phenylalanine. The only DNA kept is the CDR3, 39 bases in frame from the first base.

Source material: whole blood. The clonotype originates from an adult who was a healthcare worker with PCR-confirmed SARS-CoV-2 infection or an uninfected control (not recorded which). The rearranged chain carries TRBV30 and TRBJ2-5; the D gene is possibly TRBD1 or TRBD2, each agreeing over 5 bases. The CDR3 region reads CAWSVKWGETQYF. The nucleotides are TGTGCCTGGAGTGTAAAGTGGGGGGAGACCCAGTACTTC.